The source of this TCR beta chain is a study of blood T cell repertoires in COVID-19. At the level of the study: Sample material is recorded as cDNA or gDNA derived from T cells, B-cell-depleted T cells, or PBMCs.

Authors' processing steps: Amplification of reference gene primers was used by the study to estimate nucleated cell counts. Clones were read by immunoSEQ multiplex PCR, and TCRdb kept only the in-frame ones, dropping some. D and trimming were read from the DNA, whereas the V and J calls and clone size are those reported in that table. The profile covers approximately 70,000 clones, with around 90% appearing a single time and around 3.5% taken by the ten largest. Seattle patients were enrolled while actively infected and followed longitudinally. The CDR3 contains 15 residues. V was pared by 0 bases and J by 4 bases, with 13 bases between. Germline assignment: CDR1 SGHRS and CDR2 YFSETQ.

The chain combines TRBV5-1 with TRBJ2-5; D remains unclear. Specimen: peripheral blood. The receptor was derived from a woman in her forties or fifties with COVID-19, enrolled during active disease. CDR3 sequence reads: CASSLDRPQGETQYF. CDR3 nucleotide sequence: TGCGCCAGCAGCTTGGACAGACCCCAAGGAGAGACCCAGTACTTC.